The TCR beta chain under discussion was sequenced for a study of PD-1 blockade in classical Hodgkin lymphoma. Comments on this clone: Its antigen is not known.

Whole-study findings and limits: Healthy donors reportedly exceeded newly diagnosed patients in baseline TCR diversity. Only CD4+ TCR diversity, not CD8+, had risen significantly by C4D1.

The CDR3 runs 12 residues. Looked up from germline, CDR1 is SQVTM and CDR2 is ANQGSEA. V was clipped by 0 bases and J by 9 bases, with 11 bases between them. Each of the patients experienced relapse following autologous stem cell transplantation, and their brentuximab vedotin exposure differed. Assay used: immunoSEQ multiplex PCR; TCRdb lists only in-frame clones, some missing. Found here are about 29,000 clones, around three quarters of them singletons; the top ten hold 3.5% to 4.5%. The receptor comes from a human donor with classical Hodgkin lymphoma. The chain employs TRBV29-1 and TRBJ1-1; D remains unclear. The starting material was peripheral blood mononuclear cells (PBMCs), obtained before the second cycle of nivolumab. The chain's CDR3 is CSVEDQSRKAFF. The CDR3 coding sequence is TGCAGCGTTGAAGATCAATCCAGGAAAGCTTTCTTT.